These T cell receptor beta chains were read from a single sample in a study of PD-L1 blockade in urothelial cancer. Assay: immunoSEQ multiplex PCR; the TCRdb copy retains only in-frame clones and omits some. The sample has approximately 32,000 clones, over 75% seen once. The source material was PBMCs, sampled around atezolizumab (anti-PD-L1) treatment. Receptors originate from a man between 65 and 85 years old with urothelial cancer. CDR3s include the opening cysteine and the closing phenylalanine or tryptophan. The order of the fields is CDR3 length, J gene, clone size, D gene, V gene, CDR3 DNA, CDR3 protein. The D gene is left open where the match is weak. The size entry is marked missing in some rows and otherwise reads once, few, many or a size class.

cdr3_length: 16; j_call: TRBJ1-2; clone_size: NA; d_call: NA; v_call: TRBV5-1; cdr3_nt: TGCGCCAGCAGCGGGGGGGGAGGCGCAGGGGAATATGGCTACACCTTC; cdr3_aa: CASSGGGGAGEYGYTF
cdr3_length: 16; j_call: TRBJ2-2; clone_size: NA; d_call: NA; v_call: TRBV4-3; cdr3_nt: TGCGCCAGCAGCCAAGCAAGCGGGTTGAACACCGGGGAGCTGTTTTTT; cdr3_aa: CASSQASGLNTGELFF
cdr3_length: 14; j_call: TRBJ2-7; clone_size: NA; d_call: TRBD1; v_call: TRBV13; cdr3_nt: TGTGCCAGCAGCTTAAGGACAGGGCTCTACGAGCAGTACTTC; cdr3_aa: CASSLRTGLYEQYF
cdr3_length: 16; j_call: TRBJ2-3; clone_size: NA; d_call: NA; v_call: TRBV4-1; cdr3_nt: TGCGCCAGCAGTCAAGATCATTGGGCTACCACAGATACGCAGTATTTT; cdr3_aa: CASSQDHWATTDTQYF
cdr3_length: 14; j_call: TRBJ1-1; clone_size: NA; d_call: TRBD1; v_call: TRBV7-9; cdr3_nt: TGTGCCAGCAGCTTAGCTACAGGGGGAACTGAAGCTTTCTTT; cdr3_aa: CASSLATGGTEAFF
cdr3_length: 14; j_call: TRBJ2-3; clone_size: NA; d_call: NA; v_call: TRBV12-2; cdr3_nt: TGTGCAAGTCGCTTTGCACGGTTGAAGAATACGCAGTATTTT; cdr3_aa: CASRFARLKNTQYF
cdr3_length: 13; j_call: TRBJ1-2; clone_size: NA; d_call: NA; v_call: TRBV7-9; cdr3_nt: TGTGCCAGCAGCTTTAGCGGGGACTATGGCTACACCTTC; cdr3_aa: CASSFSGDYGYTF
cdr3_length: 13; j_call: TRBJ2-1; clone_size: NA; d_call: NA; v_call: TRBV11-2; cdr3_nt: TGTGCCACCGCGCTAGCGACCTACAATGAGCAGTTCTTC; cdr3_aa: CATALATYNEQFF
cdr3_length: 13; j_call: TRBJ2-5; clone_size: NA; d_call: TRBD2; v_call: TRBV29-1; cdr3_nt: TGCAGCGTTCCGCTAGCGGGGGGTGAGACCCAGTACTTC; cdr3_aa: CSVPLAGGETQYF
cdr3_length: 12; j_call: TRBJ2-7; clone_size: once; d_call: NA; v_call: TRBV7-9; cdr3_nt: TGTGCCAGCAGCTTGAGGGAGGACGAGCAGTACTTC; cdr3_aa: CASSLREDEQYF
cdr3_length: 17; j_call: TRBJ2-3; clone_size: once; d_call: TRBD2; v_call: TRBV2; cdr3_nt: TGTGCCAGCAGTGAAGCGAGGATAGCGGGAGGCGTAGATACGCAGTATTTT; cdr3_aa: CASSEARIAGGVDTQYF
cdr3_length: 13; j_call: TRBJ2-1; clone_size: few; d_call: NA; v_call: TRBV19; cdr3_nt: TGTGCCAGTAGTATAGTCATTTGGAGGGAGCAGTTCTTC; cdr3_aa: CASSIVIWREQFF
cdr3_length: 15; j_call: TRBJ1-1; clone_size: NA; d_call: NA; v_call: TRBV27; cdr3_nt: TGTGCCAGCAGTTTATTTGACAGTCTTACCACTGAAGCTTTCTTT; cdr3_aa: CASSLFDSLTTEAFF
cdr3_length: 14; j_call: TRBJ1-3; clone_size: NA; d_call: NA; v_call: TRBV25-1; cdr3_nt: TGTGCCAGCAGTGACAGTTCCTCTGGAAACACCATATATTTT; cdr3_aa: CASSDSSSGNTIYF
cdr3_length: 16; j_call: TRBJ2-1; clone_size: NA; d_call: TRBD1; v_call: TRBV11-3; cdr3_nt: TGTGCCAGCAGCTTTACAGGGGGCCTACTGAGCAATGAGCAGTTCTTC; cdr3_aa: CASSFTGGLLSNEQFF
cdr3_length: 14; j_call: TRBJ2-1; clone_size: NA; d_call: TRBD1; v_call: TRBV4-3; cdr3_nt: TGCGCCAGCAGCTACGCAGGGGGTAACGGTGAGCAGTTCTTC; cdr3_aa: CASSYAGGNGEQFF
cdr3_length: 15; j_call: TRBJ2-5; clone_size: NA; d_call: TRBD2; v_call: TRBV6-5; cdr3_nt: TGTGCCAGCAGTTACTCTGGCGGGAGGGTCGAGACCCAGTACTTC; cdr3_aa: CASSYSGGRVETQYF
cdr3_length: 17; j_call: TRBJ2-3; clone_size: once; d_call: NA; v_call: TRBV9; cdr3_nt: TGTGCCAGCAGCTTGTCTTCTAGCTCCTCACGCACAGATACGCAGTATTTT; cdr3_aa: CASSLSSSSSRTDTQYF
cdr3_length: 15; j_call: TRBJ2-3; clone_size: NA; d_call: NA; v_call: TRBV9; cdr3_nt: TGTGCCAGCAGCAGCATAAGACATAACCCAGATACGCAGTATTTT; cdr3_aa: CASSSIRHNPDTQYF
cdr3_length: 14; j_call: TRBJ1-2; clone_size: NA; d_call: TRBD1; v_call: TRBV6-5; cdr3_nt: TGTGCCAGCAGTACAGACAGGGCGGGCTATGGCTACACCTTC; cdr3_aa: CASSTDRAGYGYTF
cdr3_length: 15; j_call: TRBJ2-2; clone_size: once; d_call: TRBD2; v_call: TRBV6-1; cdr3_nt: TGTGCCAGCAGTGGTTCGACTAGCGGGACCGGGGAGCTGTTTTTT; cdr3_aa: CASSGSTSGTGELFF
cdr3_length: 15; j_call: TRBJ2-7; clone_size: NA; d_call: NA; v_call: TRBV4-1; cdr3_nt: TGCGCCAGCAGCCAAGGTTTCGGAGCCGCCTACGAGCAGTACTTC; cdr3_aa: CASSQGFGAAYEQYF
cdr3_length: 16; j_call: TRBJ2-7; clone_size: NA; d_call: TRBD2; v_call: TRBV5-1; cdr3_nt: TGCGCCAGCAGCTTCAACCCTAGCGGGGGGGGCTACGAGCAGTACTTC; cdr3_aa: CASSFNPSGGGYEQYF
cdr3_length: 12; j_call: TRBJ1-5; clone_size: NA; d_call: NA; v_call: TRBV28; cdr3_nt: TGTGCCAGCAGGAGTGGGGGCCAGCCCCAGCATTTT; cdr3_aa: CASRSGGQPQHF
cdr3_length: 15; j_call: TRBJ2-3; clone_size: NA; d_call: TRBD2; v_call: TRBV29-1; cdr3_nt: TGCAGCGTTGAACGGGGGGGGGACTACACAGATACGCAGTATTTT; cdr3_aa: CSVERGGDYTDTQYF
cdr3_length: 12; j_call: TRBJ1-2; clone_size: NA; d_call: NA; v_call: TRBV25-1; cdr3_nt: TGTGCCAGCAGTCGCGGGGACTATGGCTACACCTTC; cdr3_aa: CASSRGDYGYTF
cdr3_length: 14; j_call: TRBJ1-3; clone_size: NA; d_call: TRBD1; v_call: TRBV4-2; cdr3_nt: TGTGCCAGCGCGGACAGGAGCTCTGGAAACACCATATATTTT; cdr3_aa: CASADRSSGNTIYF